The clone carrying this T cell receptor beta chain was detected ten times or more. The germline V gene encodes CDR1 LGHNA and CDR2 YSLEER. This CDR3 has 17 residues. The junction had 13 bases not matched to a gene; V was cut back by 4 bases and J by 4 bases. The data were obtained in a study of blood T cells in healthy people across ages. PCR was performed a second time for about 7 to 11 cycles using a sample-barcoded 5' primer and a J-beta primer mix. One entry per CDR3 protein, called by TCRdb with MiXCR from the 5' RACE reads. The table lists some 800,000 distinct CDR3 sequences, around 42% of them singletons.

This chain connects TRBV4-3 to TRBJ2-5, with 9 nucleotides matching TRBD2. Source material: blood. The sequence came from a man between 60 and 75 years old in good health. Written as DNA, the CDR3 is TGCGCCAGCAGCCGTGGGCTAGCGGGGTCAACCGGAGAGACCCAGTACTTC. It is translated as CASSRGLAGSTGETQYF.